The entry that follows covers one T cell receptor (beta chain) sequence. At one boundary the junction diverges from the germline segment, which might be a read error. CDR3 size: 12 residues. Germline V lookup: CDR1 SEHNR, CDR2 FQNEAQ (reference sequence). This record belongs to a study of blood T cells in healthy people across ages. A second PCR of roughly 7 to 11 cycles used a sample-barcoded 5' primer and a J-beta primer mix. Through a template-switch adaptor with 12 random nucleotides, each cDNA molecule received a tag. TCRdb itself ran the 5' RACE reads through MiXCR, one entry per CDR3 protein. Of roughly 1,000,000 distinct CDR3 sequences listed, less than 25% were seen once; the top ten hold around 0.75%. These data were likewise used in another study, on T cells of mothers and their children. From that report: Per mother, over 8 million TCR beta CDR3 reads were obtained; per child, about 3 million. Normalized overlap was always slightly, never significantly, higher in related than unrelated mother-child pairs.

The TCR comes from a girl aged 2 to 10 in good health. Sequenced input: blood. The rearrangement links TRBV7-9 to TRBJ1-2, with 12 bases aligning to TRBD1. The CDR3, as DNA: TGTGCCAGCAGGCCCGGGACAGGGGGCTCCACCTTC. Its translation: CASRPGTGGSTF.